Following are 11 T cell receptor beta chains from one sample sequenced in a study of T cells after yellow fever vaccination. One entry per CDR3 protein results from TCRdb running MiXCR on the 5' RACE reads. The sample records approximately 350,000 distinct CDR3 sequences, around 10% being singletons. The sample in question was PBMCs, obtained on the day of the first yellow fever vaccination. Receptors were obtained from a young man who received the YFV17D yellow fever vaccine.

The chain joins TRBV6-2 or TRBV6-3 to TRBJ2-7, with 12 nucleotides matching TRBD2. Looked up from germline, CDR1 is MNHEY and CDR2 is SVGEGT. This CDR3 is built from 14 residues. V shed 6 bases and J 2 bases; nucleotides not matched to a gene: 2. The CDR3 region has the DNA TGTGCCAGCAGCCGACTAGCGGGGGCCTACGAGCAGTACTTC. It specifies CASSRLAGAYEQYF.

This clonotype was detected only a few times. This chain joins TRBV29-1 and TRBJ2-1; 8 positions agree with TRBD2. Germline assignment: CDR1 SQVTM and CDR2 ANQGSEA. The CDR3 is made up of 15 amino acids. V lost 6 bases to trimming and J lost 5 bases; unmatched junction nucleotides: 12. Here the CDR3 DNA reads TGCAGCGTCGGTTGGACTAGCCGCCGCCACAATGAGCAGTTCTTC. Translating gives CSVGWTSRRHNEQFF.

V gene TRBV7-9 combines with J gene TRBJ2-1; TRBD2 matches at 7 bases. In germline, CDR1 is SEHNR, CDR2 FQNEAQ (reference sequence). The CDR3 totals 15 residues. V dropped 4 bases and J dropped 2; count of bases not matched to a gene: 5. Written as DNA, the CDR3 is TGTGCCAGCAGCTCAACCGGGACTACCTACAATGAGCAGTTCTTC. Its protein product is CASSSTGTTYNEQFF.

At least ten counts were recorded for this clonotype. The V and J genes are TRBV11-1 and TRBJ2-5; 7 nucleotides match TRBD2. This CDR3 comprises 15 residues. V lost 3 bases, J lost 2 bases, and 6 bases stayed unmatched. The germline V gene has CDR1 SGHAT and CDR2 FQDESV (reference sequence). CDR3: CASSLWGTTQETQYF. The DNA for the CDR3 is TGTGCCAGCAGCTTGTGGGGGACTACTCAAGAGACCCAGTACTTC.

This clonotype was counted many times. V and J are TRBV29-1 and TRBJ2-7; the D is unclear. V shed 3 bases and J shed 3 bases, with 9 bases lying between them. The CDR3 has 12 amino acids. Germline lookup yields CDR1 SQVTM and CDR2 ANQGSEA. Here the CDR3 DNA reads TGCAGCGTTGAGTTGACGGACTACGAGCAGTACTTC. Its translation is CSVELTDYEQYF.

This clonotype has just a few counts. The chain carries TRBV14 and TRBJ2-3; 9 bases align to TRBD2. Per germline, CDR1 SGHDN and CDR2 FVKESK. The CDR3 extends over 17 amino acids. Germline trimming cut 0 bases from V and 4 bases from J; bases unmatched to any gene: 8. CDR3 in DNA: TGTGCCAGCAGCCAAGATTATGGGACTAGCCTCTCAGATACGCAGTATTTT. Translating it yields CASSQDYGTSLSDTQYF.

This clonotype was found a few times. This chain uses TRBV5-1 with TRBJ1-2; tentatively, D is TRBD1 (5 bases). The CDR3 runs 13 residues. Germline CDR1 and CDR2: SGHRS and YFSETQ. Trimming took 4 bases from V and 4 from J, leaving 11 bases between them. In DNA form, the CDR3 reads TGCGCCAGCAGCGCGGACACAATCTATGGCTACACCTTC. This gives the protein CASSADTIYGYTF.

The CDR3 spells CASSPRTRQSETQYF. In nucleotides, the CDR3 is TGTGCCAGCAGCCCCAGAACGAGACAGTCCGAGACCCAGTACTTC. This rearrangement joins TRBV7-6 to TRBJ2-5; perhaps TRBD1 as D (5 bases). CDR3 size: 15 residues. V was cut by 5 bases and J by 5 bases, with 18 bases left in between. In germline, CDR1 is SGHVS, CDR2 FNYEAQ.

V is TRBV7-9 and J is TRBJ2-1, with 7 bases identical to TRBD1. This CDR3 comprises 13 residues. The junction had 4 bases not matched to a gene; V was cut back by 6 bases and J by 5 bases. Germline loops: CDR1 SEHNR, CDR2 FQNEAQ (reference sequence). The CDR3 sequence is CASRHGTDNEQFF. CDR3 coding DNA: TGTGCCAGCAGACACGGGACAGACAATGAGCAGTTCTTC.

This chain joins TRBV5-4 and TRBJ2-5; D not resolved. V lost 4 bases, J lost 7 bases, and 14 bases lay in between. Germline loops: CDR1 SGHNT, CDR2 YYREEE (reference sequence). The CDR3 runs to 13 residues. The CDR3 here is CASSPLGFGTQYF. The CDR3 DNA is TGTGCCAGCAGCCCCCTCGGGTTTGGGACCCAGTACTTC.

This clonotype was detected only a few times. This chain joins TRBV12-3 or TRBV12-4 and TRBJ1-1; TRBD1 agrees at 7 bases. There are 15 residues in the CDR3. V trimming: 5 bases; J trimming: 1 base; junction bases outside the gene matches: 7. The CDR3 coding sequence is TGTGCCAGCAGTCAAGCGGGACAGCAGAACACTGAAGCTTTCTTT. The encoded protein is CASSQAGQQNTEAFF.